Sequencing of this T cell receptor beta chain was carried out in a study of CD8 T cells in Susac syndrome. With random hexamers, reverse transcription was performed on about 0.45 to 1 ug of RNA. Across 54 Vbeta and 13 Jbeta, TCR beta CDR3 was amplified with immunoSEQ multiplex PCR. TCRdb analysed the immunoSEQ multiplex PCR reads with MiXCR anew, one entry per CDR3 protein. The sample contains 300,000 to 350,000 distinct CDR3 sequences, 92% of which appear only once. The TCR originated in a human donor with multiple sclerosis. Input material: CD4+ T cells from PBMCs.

CDR3 bases: TGCGCCAGCGGACAGGGACCGGGACTAGCGGGAGCGGGTTACGAGCAGTACTTC. Encoded protein: CASGQGPGLAGAGYEQYF. J is TRBJ2-7 and V is TRBV4-1, with 14 positions matching TRBD2. V lost 8 bases and J lost 4; bases outside the gene matches: 16. In germline, CDR1 is MGHRA, CDR2 YSYEKL. The CDR3 is made up of 18 amino acids.